This T cell receptor (beta chain) was identified in a study of tumor-infiltrating lymphocytes in primary liver carcinoma. At the level of the study: Patients, male and female, were 30 to 69 years old. Regardless of tissue type, samples showed similar yields of roughly 3.65 to 7.5 million productive TCRbeta reads. Whole-study results and caveats: There were only about 7.5-25% of top clones found in all five tumor regions. Between tumor regions, pairs overlapped more than tumor-adjacent and tumor-blood pairs did.

There are many counts of this clonotype. Its antigen is not identified. Investigators took RNA and DNA out together from roughly 20-30 mg of unsorted bulk tissue. TCR beta cDNA was prepared out of roughly 520 ng total RNA by means of a constant-region primer. Amplification in three nested multiplex PCR rounds with slightly modified ARM-PCR gave rise to TCR beta libraries. For 10 cycles apiece, the opening two PCR rounds ran with TRBV1-TRBV30 forward primers and a C-beta reverse primer. Using its own MiXCR run on the multiplex PCR reads, TCRdb lists one record per CDR3 protein. The sample includes 40,000 to 60,000 distinct CDR3 sequences, less than 75% of them seen just once. This CDR3 is 16 amino acids long. Per germline, CDR1 GTSNPN and CDR2 SVGIG (reference sequence). Trimming shortened V by 1 base and J by 0 bases, and 13 bases separated the two germline ends.

The chain links TRBV30 to TRBJ1-3; D unclear. The receptor was derived from a man between 40 and 49 years old with primary liver carcinoma and hepatitis B virus infection. The specimen was liver tumor tissue from sampling region 5. Indicated subset: tumor region T5, tumor centre. The CDR3 DNA reads as TGTGCCTGGAGTGAGAAAGGACCTTTCTCTGGAAACACCATATATTTT. As protein: CAWSEKGPFSGNTIYF.